This TCR beta chain was observed in a study of post-analysis software for immune sequencing data. Study-level background: Included courses were relapsing-remitting and secondary progressive multiple sclerosis; progressive-relapsing multiple sclerosis was also included. Study-level findings and limits: The five TRBV segments detected at higher frequency in patients than in controls included TRBV5-6, TRBV5-1 and TRBV20-1. Compared with controls, patients showed significantly lower normalized Chao1 diversity.

Every TCR beta cDNA library bore unique molecular identifiers. TCRdb re-called the PCR reads through MiXCR, storing one row per CDR3 protein. The profile shows 600,000 to 700,000 distinct CDR3 sequences, 55% to 60% of them singletons. The germline gives CDR1 SGHRS, CDR2 YFSETQ. The CDR3 sequence is 14 residues long. V shed 8 bases, J shed 8 bases, and the junction held 7 bases outside the gene matches. With respect to this clonotype: What it binds is not known.

Sequenced input: blood. This sequence originates from a girl aged 2-15 years with multiple sclerosis. V gene TRBV5-1 combines with J gene TRBJ2-1; TRBD2 aligns across 13 bases. CDR3 sequence: CASAGLAGDDEQFF. The CDR3 bases are TGCGCCAGTGCTGGACTAGCGGGGGATGATGAGCAGTTCTTC. Together with reference TRBV5-1 and TRBJ2-1, the CDR3 gives the full variable domain: KAGVTQTPRYLIKTRGQQVTLSCSPISGHRSVSWYQQTPGQGLQFLFEYFSETQRNKGNFPGRFSGRQFSNSRSEMNVSTLELGDSALYLCASAGLAGDDEQFFGPGTRLTVL.